Below, 18 T cell receptor beta chains from the same sample are listed, as sequenced in a study of blood T cell repertoires in COVID-19. Profiling relied on immunoSEQ multiplex PCR, and the TCRdb table lists in-frame clones only, not all of them. This repertoire shows more than 100,000 clones, 87% found once; its top ten account for just over 3%. Sequenced input: peripheral blood. The receptors derive from a man in his forties or fifties in a cohort sampled during active COVID-19.

This chain links TRBV29-1 with TRBJ2-6; tentatively, D is TRBD1 (5 bases). This CDR3 has 16 amino acids. Trimming removed 1 base from V and 1 base from J, with 11 bases in between. Germline V gene sequence: CDR1 SQVTM, CDR2 ANQGSEA. CDR3 nucleotides: TGCAGCGTTGAAGCCCGGACACAATCTGGGGCCAACGTCCTGACTTTC. The encoded protein is CSVEARTQSGANVLTF.

The chain employs TRBV3-1 (or the pseudogene TRBV3-2) and TRBJ2-7, with a tentative D call TRBD2 (5 bases). Trimming took 1 base from V and 2 from J, leaving 12 bases between them. Germline V lookup: CDR1 LGHDT, CDR2 YNNKEL (reference sequence). CDR3 length: 15 amino acids. CDR3 nucleotides: TGTGCCAGCAGCCAAGCTACAGCGCGGGCCTACGAGCAGTACTTC. Residues: CASSQATARAYEQYF.

V and J are TRBV9 and TRBJ1-6, with D perhaps TRBD1 (5 bases). The germline CDR1 and CDR2 sequences are SGDLS and YYNGEE. V shed 0 bases and J shed 8 bases, with 6 bases lying between them. CDR3 length equals 13 residues. The CDR3 sequence is CASSVVGDSPLHF. CDR3 DNA sequence: TGTGCCAGCAGCGTAGTAGGGGATTCACCCCTCCACTTT.

V and J are TRBV18 and TRBJ2-3, with a tentative D call TRBD1 (6 bases). CDR3 length equals 14 residues. Trimming left V 3 bases short and J 1 base short, with 8 bases between. Germline lookup yields CDR1 KGHSH and CDR2 LQKENI. Written as DNA, the CDR3 is TGTGCCAGCTCACCTCGGACAGGCACAGATACGCAGTATTTT. Protein: CASSPRTGTDTQYF.

The rearrangement uses TRBV7-6 and TRBJ2-7; 10 bases agree with TRBD1. This CDR3 is built from 18 residues. Germline V gene sequence: CDR1 SGHVS, CDR2 FNYEAQ. The junction had 14 bases not matched to a gene; V was cut back by 0 bases and J by 6 bases. CDR3 residues: CASSLAAVSDRGLFEQYF. CDR3 nucleotide sequence: TGTGCCAGCAGCTTAGCCGCCGTTTCGGACAGGGGGTTGTTCGAGCAGTACTTC. The full variable domain, completed using reference TRBV7-6 and TRBJ2-7, is GAGVSQSPRYKVTKRGQDVALRCDPISGHVSLYWYRQALGQGPEFLTYFNYEAQQDKSGLPNDRFSAERPEGSISTLTIQRTEQRDSAMYRCASSLAAVSDRGLFEQYFGPGTRLTVT.

The rearrangement links TRBV2 to TRBJ1-5, with TRBD1 as a possible D gene (6 bases). Germline assignment: CDR1 SNHLY and CDR2 FYNNEI. The V gene lost 5 bases and the J gene lost 8 bases, with 16 bases spanning the gap. This CDR3 has 14 residues. In nucleotides, the CDR3 is TGTGCCAGCAGTTATGGACAGAAATACGAGCCCCAGCATTTT. Its translation is CASSYGQKYEPQHF.

The V and J genes are TRBV2 and TRBJ2-2; tentatively, D is TRBD1 (5 bases). CDR1 and CDR2 from the germline V gene are SNHLY and FYNNEI. Between the trimmed V and J ends, which lost 6 bases and 3 bases, there was a span of 14 bases. The CDR3 contains 15 residues. The CDR3: CASRSGAAHTGELFF. The CDR3, as DNA: TGTGCCAGCAGGTCTGGGGCCGCGCACACCGGGGAGCTGTTTTTT. The full variable domain, with the rest looked up from reference TRBV2 and TRBJ2-2, is EPEVTQTPSHQVTQMGQEVILRCVPISNHLYFYWYRQILGQKVEFLVSFYNNEISEKSEIFDDQFSVERPDGSNFTLKIRSTKLEDSAMYFCASRSGAAHTGELFFGEGSRLTVL.

The chain has TRBV12-3 or TRBV12-4 and TRBJ2-7; 7 bases align to TRBD2. J gave up 6 bases and V 5 bases, and 1 base lay outside the gene matches. There are 11 residues in the CDR3. CDR3 protein: CASSGGVEQYF. The CDR3 region has the DNA TGTGCCAGCAGTGGGGGGGTCGAGCAGTACTTC.

The J gene is TRBJ2-7, the V gene TRBV7-6; 8 bases map to TRBD2. CDR3 length equals 17 residues. Germline V gives CDR1 SGHVS, CDR2 FNYEAQ. V trimming: 0 bases; J trimming: 2 bases; junction bases outside the gene matches: 9. CDR3 region: CASSLASGRGAAYEQYF. CDR3 nucleotide sequence: TGTGCCAGCAGCTTAGCGTCGGGGCGGGGGGCTGCCTACGAGCAGTACTTC.

The rearrangement uses TRBV7-2 and TRBJ2-7; TRBD2 aligns across 10 bases. Looked up from germline, CDR1 is SGHTA and CDR2 is FQGNSA. Trimming removed 6 bases from V and 4 bases from J; junction bases left unmatched: 6. The CDR3 is 14 amino acids. CDR3 loop: CASSYLAGGYEQYF. The DNA for the CDR3 is TGTGCCAGCAGTTACTTAGCGGGGGGATACGAGCAGTACTTC.

The sample holds one count of this clone. The chain has TRBV5-1 and TRBJ2-5; D gene ambiguous. Trimming left V 7 bases short and J 5 bases short, with 9 bases between. The germline CDR1 and CDR2 sequences are SGHRS and YFSETQ. The CDR3 has 11 residues. CDR3 protein: CASQVQETQYF. CDR3 nucleotide sequence: TGCGCCAGCCAGGTCCAGGAGACCCAGTACTTC.

This clone occurred once. The chain combines TRBV2 with TRBJ1-6, with D unclear. The CDR3 covers 14 residues. Germline CDR1 is SNHLY and CDR2 is FYNNEI. Between the trimmed V and J ends, which lost 3 bases and 10 bases, there was a span of 13 bases. The CDR3 reads CASSDPVPGSPLHF. In DNA form, the CDR3 reads TGTGCCAGCAGTGACCCGGTCCCGGGATCACCCCTCCACTTT. The full variable domain, with the rest looked up from reference TRBV2 and TRBJ1-6, is EPEVTQTPSHQVTQMGQEVILRCVPISNHLYFYWYRQILGQKVEFLVSFYNNEISEKSEIFDDQFSVERPDGSNFTLKIRSTKLEDSAMYFCASSDPVPGSPLHFGNGTRLTVT.

V and J are TRBV28 and TRBJ1-5; D perhaps matches TRBD1 (5 bases). Germline values: CDR1 MDHEN, CDR2 SYDVKM. V lost 4 bases, J lost 5 bases, and 18 bases lay in between. The CDR3 totals 16 residues. The CDR3: CASSSAAGRGYQPQHF. CDR3 nucleotide sequence: TGTGCCAGCAGTTCCGCCGCGGGGAGGGGTTATCAGCCCCAGCATTTT.

This rearrangement joins TRBV2 to TRBJ2-1; 14 positions match TRBD2. Germline V gene lookup returns CDR1 SNHLY and CDR2 FYNNEI. The length of the CDR3 is 15 residues. The V segment lost 8 bases and the J segment 7 bases; nucleotides outside the gene matches: 7. The CDR3 coding sequence is TGTGCCAGCCTTCGACTAGCGGGGGGGCCTAATGAGCAGTTCTTC. It yields the protein CASLRLAGGPNEQFF.

This sequence joins TRBV2 and TRBJ2-3; 7 nucleotides line up with TRBD1. This CDR3 contains 14 residues. Germline V gene lookup returns CDR1 SNHLY and CDR2 FYNNEI. Trimming cost V 10 bases and J 4 bases; bases outside gene matches: 11. In DNA, the CDR3 is TGTGCCACCCGCTCAGGGGGATCTGCAGATACGCAGTATTTT. Translated: CATRSGGSADTQYF.

This clone was seen only once. The chain has TRBV27 and TRBJ2-4; 7 bases fit TRBD1. This CDR3 has 16 residues. Per germline, CDR1 MNHEY and CDR2 SMNVEV (reference sequence). The V gene end was trimmed by 3 bases and the J gene end by 0 bases; junction bases not matched to a gene: 5. CDR3 loop: CASSFDRVLAKNIQYF. CDR3 sequence (DNA): TGTGCCAGCAGTTTCGACAGGGTCCTAGCCAAAAACATTCAGTACTTC.

To note about this clone: Germline and junction disagree at one end, which may indicate a read error. The V gene is TRBV6-1, the J gene TRBJ2-3, with a weak D call TRBD2 (7 bases). The CDR3 spans 15 residues. CDR1 and CDR2 from the germline V gene are MNHNS and SASEGT. Here the CDR3 reads CASREGGGASDTQYF. For the CDR3, the DNA is TGTGCCAGCAGAGAAGGTGGGGGGGCATCAGATACGCAGTATTTT.

V gene TRBV5-1 combines with J gene TRBJ2-1, with 11 bases matching TRBD1. The CDR3 is 14 residues long. CDR1 is SGHRS and CDR2 is YFSETQ in the germline V gene. The junction had 7 bases not matched to a gene; V was cut back by 7 bases and J by 7 bases. Here the CDR3 reads CASSGTGGSNEQFF. CDR3 nucleotides: TGCGCCAGCTCCGGGACAGGGGGATCAAATGAGCAGTTCTTC.